This paragraph reports one T cell receptor (beta chain). The antigen remains unidentified. This sample was taken from a study of PD-L1 blockade in urothelial cancer. Study-wide context: Blood underwent analysis 3 weeks (second dose) and 6 weeks after treatment began. Specimens of blood held a median count of roughly 140,000 T cells.

Time point meaning: peripheral blood 6 weeks after treatment start. Patient disease was locally advanced or metastatic urothelial carcinoma. Some clones are missing from TCRdb's copy, which holds only in-frame ones; the method was immunoSEQ multiplex PCR. This sample carries around 38,000 clones, around 88% of them seen once, and the ten largest clones take roughly a quarter. CDR1 and CDR2 (germline): SGHRS, YFSETQ. The CDR3 is made up of 14 amino acids. V lost 4 bases and J lost 2; bases outside the gene matches: 6. Study-wide results and limits: A below-median TCR clonality in blood before treatment predicted better survival.

This TCR came from a man aged 55 to 70 with urothelial cancer. The chain is built from TRBV5-1 and TRBJ2-7; 7 nucleotides line up with TRBD2. Sample: PBMCs, taken around atezolizumab (anti-PD-L1) treatment. DNA of the CDR3: TGCGCCAGCAGCGTCAGCGGGGAAGCCTACGAGCAGTACTTC. Translated: CASSVSGEAYEQYF.